The present entry profiles one T cell receptor (beta chain) with its context. Its antigen remains unidentified. CDR1 and CDR2 from the germline V gene are SEHNR and FQNEAQ (reference sequence). This CDR3 has 15 residues. With 4 bases clipped from V and 4 bases from J, the junction kept 8 bases outside the gene matches. The sample comes from a study of cytomegalovirus exposure and HLA in healthy donors. Study-level findings and limits: Accurate prediction of most subjects' HLA-A and HLA-B alleles from TCR beta sequences was reported.

The PCR employed 60 Vbeta primers together with 13 Jbeta primers. Sequencing used immunoSEQ multiplex PCR; TCRdb keeps in-frame clones, though not all of them. Among approximately 220,000 clones, approximately 80% were seen once, and the ten largest hold 0.71%. The chain uses TRBV7-9 and TRBJ1-2, with 8 positions matching TRBD1. The receptor was derived from a boy under 10 years old in good health and CMV-seronegative. Sequencing was carried out using PBMCs. CDR3 sequence reads: CASSYGQGRGYGYTF. Written as DNA, the CDR3 is TGTGCCAGCAGCTACGGACAGGGCAGGGGCTATGGCTACACCTTC.